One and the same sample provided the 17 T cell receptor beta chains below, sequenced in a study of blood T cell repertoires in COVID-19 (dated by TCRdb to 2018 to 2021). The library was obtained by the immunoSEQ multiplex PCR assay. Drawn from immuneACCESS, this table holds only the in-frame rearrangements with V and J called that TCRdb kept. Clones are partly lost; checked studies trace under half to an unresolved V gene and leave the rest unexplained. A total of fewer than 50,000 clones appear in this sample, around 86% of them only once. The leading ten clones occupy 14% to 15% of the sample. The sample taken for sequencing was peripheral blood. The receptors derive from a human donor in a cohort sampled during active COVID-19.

The CDR3 DNA is TGCGCCAGCAGCGATCCGGCAGGGGGAAGCGAAAAACTGTTTTTT. It specifies CASSDPAGGSEKLFF. V is TRBV10-1 and J is TRBJ1-4; 7 bases match TRBD1. The germline CDR1 and CDR2 sequences are WNHNN and SYGVQD (reference sequence). Trimming at V came to 6 bases and at J to 8 bases, leaving 12 bases not matched to a gene. CDR3 length: 15 residues.

The CDR3 spells CASSSGQGLAFF. DNA for the CDR3: TGTGCCAGCAGCTCCGGACAGGGTTTAGCTTTCTTT. The chain employs TRBV7-9 and TRBJ1-1; 8 bases agree with TRBD1. Germline V gives CDR1 SEHNR, CDR2 FQNEAQ (reference sequence). The CDR3 runs 12 residues. V shed 4 bases and J 10 bases; nucleotides not matched to a gene: 5.

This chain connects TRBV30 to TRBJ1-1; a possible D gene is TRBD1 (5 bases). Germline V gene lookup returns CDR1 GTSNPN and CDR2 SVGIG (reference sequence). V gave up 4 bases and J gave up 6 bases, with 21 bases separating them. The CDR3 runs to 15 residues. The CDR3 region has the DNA TGTGCCTGGACTCCGAATCCTCGACAGCCTTCTGAAGCTTTCTTT. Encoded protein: CAWTPNPRQPSEAFF. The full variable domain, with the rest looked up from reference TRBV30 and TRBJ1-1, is SQTIHQWPATLVQPVGSPLSLECTVEGTSNPNLYWYRQAAGRGLQLLFYSVGIGQISSEVPQNLSASRPQDRQFILSSKKLLLSDSGFYLCAWTPNPRQPSEAFFGQGTRLTVV.

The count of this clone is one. The CDR3 spells CATSDLTRAGTGELFF. CDR3 coding DNA: TGTGCCACCAGTGATTTAACCAGGGCAGGAACCGGGGAGCTGTTTTTT. The chain is built from TRBV24-1 and TRBJ2-2, with D perhaps TRBD1 (5 bases). Per the germline V gene, CDR1 is KGHDR and CDR2 is SFDVKD. V was shortened by 1 base and J by 5 bases, with 13 bases between the two germline ends. CDR3 length equals 16 residues.

The CDR3 spells CASSLLSAGTAFTEAFF. The CDR3 nucleotides are TGTGCCAGCAGCTTGCTTTCTGCTGGAACAGCCTTCACTGAAGCTTTCTTT. This chain joins TRBV5-6 and TRBJ1-1; D not resolved. Trimming shortened V by 1 base and J by 4 bases, and 20 bases separated the two germline ends. The CDR3 length is 17 residues. Germline CDR1 reads SGHDT; CDR2 reads YYEEEE.

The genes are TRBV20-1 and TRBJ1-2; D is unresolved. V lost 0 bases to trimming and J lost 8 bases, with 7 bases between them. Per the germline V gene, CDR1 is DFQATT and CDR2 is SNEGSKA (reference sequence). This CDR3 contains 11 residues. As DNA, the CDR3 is TGCAGTGCTAGAGATCATCCCGGCTACACCTTC. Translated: CSARDHPGYTF.

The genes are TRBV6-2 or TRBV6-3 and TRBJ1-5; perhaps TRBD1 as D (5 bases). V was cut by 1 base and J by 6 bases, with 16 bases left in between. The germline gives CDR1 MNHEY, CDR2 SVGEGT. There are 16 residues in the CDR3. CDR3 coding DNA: TGTGCCAGCAGTTACTACACACTAGCAAGGGGTCAGCCCCAGCATTTT. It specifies CASSYYTLARGQPQHF.

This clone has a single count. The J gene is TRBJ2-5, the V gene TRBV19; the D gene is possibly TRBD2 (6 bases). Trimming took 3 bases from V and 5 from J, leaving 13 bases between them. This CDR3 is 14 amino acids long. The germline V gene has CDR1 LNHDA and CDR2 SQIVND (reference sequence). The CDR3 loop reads CASSMGGRWETQYF. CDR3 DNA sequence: TGTGCCAGTAGTATGGGGGGAAGATGGGAGACCCAGTACTTC.

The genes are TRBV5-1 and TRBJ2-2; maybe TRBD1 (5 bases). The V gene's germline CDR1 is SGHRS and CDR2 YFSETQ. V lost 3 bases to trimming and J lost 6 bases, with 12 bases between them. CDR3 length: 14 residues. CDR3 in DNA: TGCGCCAGCAGCTCATTTCAGGGTTCCGGGGAGCTGTTTTTT. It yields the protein CASSSFQGSGELFF.

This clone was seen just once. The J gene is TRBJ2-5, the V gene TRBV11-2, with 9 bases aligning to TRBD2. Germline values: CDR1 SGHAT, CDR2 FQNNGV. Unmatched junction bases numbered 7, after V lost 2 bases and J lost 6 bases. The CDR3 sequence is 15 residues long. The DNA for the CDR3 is TGTGCCAGCAGCTTATGGCGGGGGGGCCGACAGACCCAGTACTTC. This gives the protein CASSLWRGGRQTQYF.

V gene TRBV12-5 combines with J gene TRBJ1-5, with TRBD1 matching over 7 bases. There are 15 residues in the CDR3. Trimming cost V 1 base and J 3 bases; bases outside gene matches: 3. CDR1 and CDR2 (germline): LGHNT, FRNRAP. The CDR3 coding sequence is TGTGCTAGTGGTTTGGGGGACAGCCCCAATCAGCCCCAGCATTTT. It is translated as CASGLGDSPNQPQHF.

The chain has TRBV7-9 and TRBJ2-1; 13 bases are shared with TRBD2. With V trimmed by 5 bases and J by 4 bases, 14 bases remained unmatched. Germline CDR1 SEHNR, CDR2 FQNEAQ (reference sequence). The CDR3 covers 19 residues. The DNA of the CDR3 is TGTGCCAGCAGCCCACATACAGGGACTAGCGGGATTCTATACAATGAGCAGTTCTTC. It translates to CASSPHTGTSGILYNEQFF.

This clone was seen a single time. The CDR3 loop is CASSLATGYQETQYF. CDR3 bases: TGTGCCAGCAGCTTAGCTACAGGGTACCAAGAGACCCAGTACTTC. The V gene is TRBV7-2, the J gene TRBJ2-5; a weak D match, TRBD1 (6 bases). CDR3 length: 15 residues. CDR1 is SGHTA and CDR2 is FQGNSA in the germline V gene. Trimming took 0 bases from V and 0 from J, leaving 8 bases between them.

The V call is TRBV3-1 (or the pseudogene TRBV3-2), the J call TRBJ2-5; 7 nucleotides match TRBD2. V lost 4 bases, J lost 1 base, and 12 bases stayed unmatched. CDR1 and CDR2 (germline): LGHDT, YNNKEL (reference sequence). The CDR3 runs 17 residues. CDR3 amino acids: CASSPRELASAQETQYF. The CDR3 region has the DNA TGTGCCAGCAGCCCCCGGGAACTAGCGAGTGCCCAAGAGACCCAGTACTTC.

The CDR3 protein is CASRLDSPNQPQHF. DNA of the CDR3: TGTGCCAGCAGATTGGACAGCCCCAATCAGCCCCAGCATTTT. The chain employs TRBV2 and TRBJ1-5; a possible D gene is TRBD1 (6 bases). Germline CDR1 is SNHLY and CDR2 is FYNNEI. The V gene lost 6 bases and the J gene lost 3 bases, with 12 bases spanning the gap. The CDR3 contains 14 residues. Supplemented by reference TRBV2 and TRBJ1-5, the full variable domain reads EPEVTQTPSHQVTQMGQEVILRCVPISNHLYFYWYRQILGQKVEFLVSFYNNEISEKSEIFDDQFSVERPDGSNFTLKIRSTKLEDSAMYFCASRLDSPNQPQHFGDGTRLSIL.

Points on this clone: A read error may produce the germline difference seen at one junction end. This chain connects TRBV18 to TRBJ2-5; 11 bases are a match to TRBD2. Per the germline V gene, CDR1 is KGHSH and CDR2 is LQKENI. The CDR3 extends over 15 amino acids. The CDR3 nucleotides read TGTGCCAGCTCCCCACTAGCGGGAGCTCGAGAGACCCAGTACTTC. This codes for CASSPLAGARETQYF.

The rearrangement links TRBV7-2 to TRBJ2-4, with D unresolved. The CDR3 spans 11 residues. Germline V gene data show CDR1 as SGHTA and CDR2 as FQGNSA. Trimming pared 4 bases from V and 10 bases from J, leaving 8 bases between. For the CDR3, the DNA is TGTGCCAGCAGCTCAGTTCGTATTCAGTACTTC. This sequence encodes CASSSVRIQYF.